These 32 T cell receptor beta chains came from one sample sequenced in a study of CD8 T cells in ankylosing spondylitis. Study findings and constraints: There was a TCR beta motif, made of eight highly homologous variants, that appeared characteristic of ankylosing spondylitis blood.

For these receptors, no antigen is known. A single record per CDR3 protein comes from TCRdb applying MiXCR to the 5' RACE reads. The data contain 650,000 to 800,000 distinct CDR3 sequences, 15% to 20% of them seen just once; the ten biggest clones take up 19%. Source material: blood, either unsorted or a sorted T cell fraction (not recorded which). The receptors come from a male donor with ankylosing spondylitis.

Ten or more counts support this clonotype. The V gene is TRBV7-8, the J gene TRBJ2-6, with no clear D. The germline V gene has CDR1 SGHVS and CDR2 FQNEAQ. V was clipped by 0 bases and J by 0 bases, with 3 bases between them. The CDR3 is made up of 15 amino acids. CDR3 DNA sequence: TGTGCCAGCAGCTTAGCCCTCTCTGGGGCCAACGTCCTGACTTTC. Translating it yields CASSLALSGANVLTF.

This chain uses TRBV5-1 with TRBJ1-2; the D is unclear. CDR1 is SGHRS and CDR2 is YFSETQ in the germline V gene. There are 13 residues in the CDR3. The V gene lost 5 bases and the J gene lost 8 bases, with 16 bases spanning the gap. CDR3 amino acids: CASRQTRGEGYTF. As DNA, the CDR3 is TGCGCCAGCAGACAAACTCGCGGTGAGGGCTACACCTTC.

The rearrangement uses TRBV7-9 and TRBJ2-5; D uncertain. CDR1 and CDR2 (germline): SEHNR, FQNEAQ (reference sequence). CDR3 length: 12 amino acids. Here the CDR3 reads CVHTTMEETQYF. The DNA of the CDR3 is TGTGTCCACACTACGATGGAAGAGACCCAGTACTTC. Together with reference TRBV7-9 and TRBJ2-5, the CDR3 gives the full variable domain: DTGVSQNPRHKITKRGQNVTFRCDPISEHNRLYWYRQTLGQGPEFLTYFQNEAQLEKSRLLSDRFSAERPKGSFSTLEIQRTEQGDSAMYLCVHTTMEETQYFGPGTRLLVL.

The J gene is TRBJ1-1, the V gene TRBV20-1; D is possibly TRBD1 (6 bases). The CDR3 totals 14 residues. Trimming left V 3 bases short and J 4 bases short, with 15 bases between. The germline CDR1 and CDR2 sequences are DFQATT and SNEGSKA (reference sequence). The CDR3: CSASIFEGGTEAFF. The CDR3, as DNA: TGCAGTGCTAGTATTTTTGAAGGGGGCACTGAAGCTTTCTTT.

This clonotype was detected a few times. Here the CDR3 reads CASSLGGSGTGELFF. As DNA, the CDR3 is TGTGCCAGCAGCCTAGGTGGGAGCGGCACCGGGGAGCTGTTTTTT. V is TRBV12-3 or TRBV12-4 and J is TRBJ2-2; maybe TRBD2 (5 bases). The CDR3 has 15 amino acids. V was shortened by 6 bases and J by 4 bases, with 15 bases between the two germline ends.

The rearrangement uses TRBV6-1 and TRBJ2-2, with D perhaps being TRBD1 or TRBD2 (5 bases each). The V and J ends lost 8 bases and 3 bases respectively, with 16 bases between them. CDR3 length: 15 residues. In germline, CDR1 is MNHNS, CDR2 SASEGT. CDR3 in DNA: TGTGCCAGCGGAGTTGGGGACCCCTACACCGGGGAGCTGTTTTTT. As protein: CASGVGDPYTGELFF.

This clonotype was detected a few times. This chain uses TRBV20-1 with TRBJ2-1; TRBD2 matches 9 bases. The length of the CDR3 is 13 residues. Germline CDR1 DFQATT, CDR2 SNEGSKA (reference sequence). V lost 3 bases to trimming and J lost 6 bases; unmatched junction nucleotides: 3. The CDR3, as DNA: TGCAGTGCTAGGGGACTAGCCAGCAATGAGCAGTTCTTC. It yields the protein CSARGLASNEQFF.

The chain uses TRBV10-3 and TRBJ2-1; D is unclear. The length of the CDR3 is 16 residues. V was clipped by 0 bases and J by 6 bases, with 15 bases between them. Germline V gene lookup returns CDR1 ENHRY and CDR2 SYGVKD. CDR3 region: CAISESSSPASNEQFF. CDR3 in DNA: TGTGCCATCAGTGAGTCGAGCTCTCCGGCGAGCAATGAGCAGTTCTTC.

In this sample, this clonotype turned up a few times. This rearrangement joins TRBV7-9 to TRBJ1-1, with D possibly TRBD1 on 5 matching bases. Trimming took 5 bases from V and 4 from J, leaving 14 bases between them. The CDR3 extends over 14 amino acids. Germline V gene lookup returns CDR1 SEHNR and CDR2 FQNEAQ (reference sequence). For the CDR3, the DNA is TGTGCCAGCAGCCCCCAGGGTTTGGTCACTGAAGCTTTCTTT. Amino acid sequence: CASSPQGLVTEAFF.

In its sample, this clonotype was seen a few times. CDR3: CSVGVSEQYF. The CDR3 DNA is TGCAGCGTGGGGGTCAGCGAGCAGTACTTC. This rearrangement joins TRBV29-1 to TRBJ2-7; either TRBD1 or TRBD2 may fit D (5 bases each). The CDR3 contains 10 residues. CDR1 is SQVTM, CDR2 ANQGSEA, per germline. Trimming shortened V by 6 bases and J by 6 bases, and 9 bases separated the two germline ends.

This chain joins TRBV10-3 and TRBJ2-7, with 11 positions matching TRBD2. This CDR3 is built from 16 residues. Germline assignment: CDR1 ENHRY and CDR2 SYGVKD. The ends lost 2 bases at V and 2 bases at J; junction bases unmatched: 5. CDR3 nucleotides: TGTGCCATCAGTGAGCCCGGGACTAGCGGAACCTACGAGCAGTACTTC. Its protein product is CAISEPGTSGTYEQYF.

This clonotype was seen at least ten times. The V gene is TRBV12-3 or TRBV12-4, the J gene TRBJ1-1; the D is unclear. This CDR3 has 10 amino acids. V lost 5 bases and J lost 5, with 3 bases in between. The CDR3 nucleotides are TGTGCCAGCAGTGGTACTGAAGCTTTCTTT. Encoded protein: CASSGTEAFF.

This clonotype has a handful of counts. The chain links TRBV5-1 to TRBJ1-2; D is ambiguous. The V gene's germline CDR1 is SGHRS and CDR2 YFSETQ. This CDR3 contains 15 residues. Trimming removed 4 bases at V and 0 bases at J, with 13 bases between. The CDR3 region is CASSNWPGPNYGYTF. CDR3 DNA: TGCGCCAGCAGCAATTGGCCAGGACCTAACTATGGCTACACCTTC.

This clonotype was found a few times. This CDR3 is CASSHDSGASNYGYTF. The CDR3 DNA reads as TGCGCCAGCAGCCATGACTCAGGGGCCTCTAACTATGGCTACACCTTC. The chain has TRBV4-1 and TRBJ1-2; D is perhaps TRBD1 (6 bases). The CDR3 sequence is 16 residues long. Deletions cut 3 bases from V and 0 bases from J, with 14 bases between. Germline V CDR1 and CDR2: MGHRA, YSYEKL.

This clonotype was found a few times. J is TRBJ2-7 and V is TRBV5-1, with D possibly TRBD1 on 5 matching bases. Germline CDR1 reads SGHRS; CDR2 reads YFSETQ. V was clipped by 0 bases and J by 3 bases, with 10 bases between them. This CDR3 spans 14 amino acids. The CDR3 DNA reads TGCGCCAGCAGCTTGGAAGGGGCGCTCTACGAGCAGTACTTC. It yields the protein CASSLEGALYEQYF. The full variable domain, its missing parts supplied by reference TRBV5-1 and TRBJ2-7, is KAGVTQTPRYLIKTRGQQVTLSCSPISGHRSVSWYQQTPGQGLQFLFEYFSETQRNKGNFPGRFSGRQFSNSRSEMNVSTLELGDSALYLCASSLEGALYEQYFGPGTRLTVT.

CDR3 sequence (DNA): TGTGCCAGCAGTTACTCGATGGGTCGCGGGGTTAGTGGAAATCAGCCCCAGCATTTT. Its translation: CASSYSMGRGVSGNQPQHF. This chain links TRBV6-5 with TRBJ1-5; D not certain. The CDR3 is 19 residues long. Trimming took off 0 bases at V and 4 bases at J, with 22 bases between the two ends. Per germline, CDR1 MNHEY and CDR2 SVGAGI.

This clonotype has only one observation. V usage is TRBV16 and J usage is TRBJ1-1, with a tentative D call TRBD1 (5 bases). Germline CDR1 KGHSY, CDR2 FQNENV. This CDR3 has 16 amino acids. The germline V and J ends were trimmed by 2 bases and 0 bases, with 13 bases remaining between them. CDR3 protein: CASSQTGPLVNTEAFF. CDR3 coding DNA: TGTGCCAGCAGCCAAACGGGACCCTTAGTGAACACTGAAGCTTTCTTT. Supplemented by reference TRBV16 and TRBJ1-1, the full variable domain reads GEEVAQTPKHLVRGEGQKAKLYCAPIKGHSYVFWYQQVLKNEFKFLISFQNENVFDETGMPKERFSAKCLPNSPCSLEIQATKLEDSAVYFCASSQTGPLVNTEAFFGQGTRLTVV.

This clonotype occurred once. The chain carries TRBV4-1 and TRBJ2-1; D is unclear. With 4 bases removed from V and 3 bases from J, the gap between germline ends came to 10 bases. The CDR3 consists of 14 residues. Looked up from germline, CDR1 is MGHRA and CDR2 is YSYEKL. The CDR3 DNA is TGCGCCAGCAGCCCCCGGAGCAACTACAATGAGCAGTTCTTC. This sequence encodes CASSPRSNYNEQFF.

V usage is TRBV12-3 or TRBV12-4 and J usage is TRBJ2-7; D not resolved. The CDR3 length is 11 residues. V was pared by 5 bases and J by 7 bases, with 9 bases between. CDR3: CASSQTQEQYF. As DNA, the CDR3 is TGTGCCAGCAGTCAAACACAGGAGCAGTACTTC.

This clonotype appeared a few times. The junction shows a germline mismatch at one end, possibly a read error. V is TRBV7-9 and J is TRBJ2-2; 8 bases match TRBD2. In germline, CDR1 is SEHNR, CDR2 FQNEAQ (reference sequence). The length of the CDR3 is 14 residues. CDR3 coding DNA: TGTGCCAGCAGGTTAGCGGGGTTCGCCGGGGAGCTGTTTTTT. Its translation is CASRLAGFAGELFF.

The sample holds a few counts of this clonotype. The chain uses TRBV6-1 and TRBJ2-2, with TRBD2 as a possible D gene (5 bases). Per the germline V gene, CDR1 is MNHNS and CDR2 is SASEGT. Trimming stripped 2 bases from V and 4 bases from J, with 8 bases between. This CDR3 has 14 residues. DNA of the CDR3: TGTGCCAGCAGTGAAAGAGAGGGCACCGGGGAGCTGTTTTTT. Residues: CASSEREGTGELFF.

The chain is built from TRBV2 and TRBJ1-4; 10 positions match TRBD1. Germline CDR1 reads SNHLY; CDR2 reads FYNNEI. With 3 bases clipped from V and 8 bases from J, the junction kept 9 bases outside the gene matches. The CDR3 has 16 residues. The CDR3 loop reads CASSDPGQGSWEKLFF. CDR3 DNA sequence: TGTGCCAGCAGTGACCCGGGACAGGGGTCTTGGGAAAAACTGTTTTTT.

This chain uses TRBV9 with TRBJ2-5; D gene uncertain. CDR1 and CDR2 from the germline V gene are SGDLS and YYNGEE. V lost 0 bases, J lost 1 base, and 13 bases lay in between. CDR3 length: 16 residues. For the CDR3, the DNA is TGTGCCAGCAGCGTAGATTGGGTGGCCCTCCAAGAGACCCAGTACTTC. It yields the protein CASSVDWVALQETQYF. Combining the CDR3 with reference TRBV9 and TRBJ2-5 gives the whole variable domain DSGVTQTPKHLITATGQRVTLRCSPRSGDLSVYWYQQSLDQGLQFLIQYYNGEERAKGNILERFSAQQFPDLHSELNLSSLELGDSALYFCASSVDWVALQETQYFGPGTRLLVL.

This clonotype was observed a handful of times. V is TRBV5-1 and J is TRBJ2-5, with a weak D call TRBD2 (6 bases). This CDR3 is built from 16 residues. V lost 4 bases and J 5 bases, leaving 21 bases between the germline ends. Germline V gene lookup returns CDR1 SGHRS and CDR2 YFSETQ. In DNA, the CDR3 is TGCGCCAGCAGCCCGGGCTCGACTAGTATATCGGAGACCCAGTACTTC. Its protein product is CASSPGSTSISETQYF.

This clonotype was counted between two and nine times. CDR3 bases: TGCGCCAGCAGCCAGTTGATCACATCGGACACCGGGGAGCTGTTTTTT. This sequence encodes CASSQLITSDTGELFF. The chain is built from TRBV4-3 and TRBJ2-2, with unresolved D. Germline CDR1 reads LGHNA; CDR2 reads YSLEER. The CDR3 totals 16 residues. V was clipped by 3 bases and J by 3 bases, with 14 bases between them.

The CDR3 spells CSAKLSSGRAVETQYF. Here the CDR3 DNA reads TGCAGTGCTAAATTGTCTAGCGGGAGGGCCGTAGAGACCCAGTACTTC. J is TRBJ2-5 and V is TRBV20-1, with TRBD2 matching 12 bases. The V and J ends lost 4 bases and 4 bases, in that order; junction bases with no gene match: 10. The CDR3 runs 16 residues. Per the germline V gene, CDR1 is DFQATT and CDR2 is SNEGSKA (reference sequence).

The J gene is TRBJ2-5, the V gene TRBV13; TRBD2 matches 12 bases. This CDR3 contains 18 residues. V shed 5 bases, J shed 5 bases, and the junction held 15 bases outside the gene matches. The germline gives CDR1 PRHDT, CDR2 FYEKMQ (reference sequence). In DNA form, the CDR3 reads TGTGCCAGCAGCCCCTGGGTCAGGACTAGCGGGGACAGGGAGACCCAGTACTTC. It yields the protein CASSPWVRTSGDRETQYF.

The genes are TRBV18 and TRBJ2-3; possible D gene TRBD2, 5 bases. Germline loops: CDR1 KGHSH, CDR2 LQKENI. Trimming pared 3 bases from V and 2 bases from J, leaving 12 bases between. The CDR3 runs 15 residues. The CDR3 DNA reads TGTGCCAGCTCACCTTTGGACTCCTTCACAGATACGCAGTATTTT. It translates to CASSPLDSFTDTQYF. The full variable domain, rest sourced from reference TRBV18 and TRBJ2-3, is NAGVMQNPRHLVRRRGQEARLRCSPMKGHSHVYWYRQLPEEGLKFMVYLQKENIIDESGMPKERFSAEFPKEGPSILRIQQVVRGDSAAYFCASSPLDSFTDTQYFGPGTRLTVL.

This clonotype occurred a few times. V is TRBV6-2 or TRBV6-3 and J is TRBJ2-1; 8 bases align to TRBD2. Germline lookup yields CDR1 MNHEY and CDR2 SVGEGT. With 7 bases clipped from V and 2 bases from J, the junction kept 10 bases outside the gene matches. The length of the CDR3 is 16 residues. The CDR3 nucleotides are TGTGCCAGCACCTTGGGTACGGGAGGGCCCTACAATGAGCAGTTCTTC. Residues: CASTLGTGGPYNEQFF.

V gene TRBV6-1 combines with J gene TRBJ2-6; TRBD2 is a possible D gene (6 bases). Germline V gene sequence: CDR1 MNHNS, CDR2 SASEGT. The CDR3 runs to 15 residues. V was clipped by 5 bases and J by 0 bases, with 8 bases between them. DNA of the CDR3: TGTGCCAGCAGTATGGGGGGCTCTGGGGCCAACGTCCTGACTTTC. Translation: CASSMGGSGANVLTF.

This clonotype has a handful of counts. This chain connects TRBV20-1 to TRBJ1-6; D may be TRBD1 (5 bases). CDR3 size: 13 residues. The V gene lost 1 base and the J gene lost 7 bases, with 8 bases spanning the gap. Looked up from germline, CDR1 is DFQATT and CDR2 is SNEGSKA (reference sequence). CDR3 sequence: CSARVDTNSPLHF. CDR3 sequence (DNA): TGCAGTGCTAGAGTGGACACCAATTCACCCCTCCACTTT.

This clonotype was detected only a few times. The chain is built from TRBV15 and TRBJ2-2, with TRBD2 identical over 12 bases. Germline values: CDR1 LNHNV, CDR2 YYDKDF (reference sequence). V was clipped by 1 base and J by 3 bases; unmatched bases: 3. CDR3 length: 17 residues. CDR3 in DNA: TGTGCCACCAGCAGAGGGCGACTAGCGGGAGACACCGGGGAGCTGTTTTTT. Translation gives CATSRGRLAGDTGELFF.